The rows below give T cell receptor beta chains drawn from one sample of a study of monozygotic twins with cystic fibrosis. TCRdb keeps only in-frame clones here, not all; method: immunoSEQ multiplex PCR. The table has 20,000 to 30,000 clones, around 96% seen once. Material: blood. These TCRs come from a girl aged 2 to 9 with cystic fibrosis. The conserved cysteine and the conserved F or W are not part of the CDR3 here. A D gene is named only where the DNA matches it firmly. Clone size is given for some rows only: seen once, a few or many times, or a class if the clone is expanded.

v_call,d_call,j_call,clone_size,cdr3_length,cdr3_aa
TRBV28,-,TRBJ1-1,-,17,ASRPRLGRPNSMNTEAF
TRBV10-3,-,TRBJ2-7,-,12,AISERRDGYEQY
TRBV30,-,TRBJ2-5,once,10,AWSVSPETQY
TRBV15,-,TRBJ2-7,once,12,ATSRGGTNHEQY
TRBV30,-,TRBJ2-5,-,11,ACSGPPGETQY
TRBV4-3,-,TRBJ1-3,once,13,ASSQEPGSGNTIY
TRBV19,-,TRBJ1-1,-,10,ASSPYRGGAF
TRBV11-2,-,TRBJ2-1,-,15,ASSFFGSYPDDNEQF
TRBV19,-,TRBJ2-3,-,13,ASSMSGHRTDTQY
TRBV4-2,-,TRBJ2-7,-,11,ASSPDAIYEQY
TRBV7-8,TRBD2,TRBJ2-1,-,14,ASSSDLAGSYNEQF
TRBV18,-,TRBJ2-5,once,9,ASSLQETQY
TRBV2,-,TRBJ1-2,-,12,ASNPTGIGYGYT
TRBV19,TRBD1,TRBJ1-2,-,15,ASSIDPSGGVGNGYT
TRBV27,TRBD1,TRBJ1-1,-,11,ASSGQGVTEAF
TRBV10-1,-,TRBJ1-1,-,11,ASSGGPDTEAF
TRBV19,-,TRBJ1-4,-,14,ASSQRWGRINEKLF
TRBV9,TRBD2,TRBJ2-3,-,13,ASSVTSESTDTQY
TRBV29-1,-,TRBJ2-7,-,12,SVAWSGGAGEQY
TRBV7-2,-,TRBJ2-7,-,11,ASSQTLFREQY
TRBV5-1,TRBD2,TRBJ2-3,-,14,ASSRPGLADADTQY
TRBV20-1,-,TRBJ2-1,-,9,SGSADNEQF